Below, 13 T cell receptor beta chains from the same sample are listed, as sequenced in a study of blood T cell repertoires in COVID-19. Clones were sequenced by immunoSEQ multiplex PCR, and TCRdb holds only the in-frame ones, with some missing. The sample shows fewer than 150,000 clones, 82% of them seen only once. The material sequenced was peripheral blood. These receptor sequences come from a woman aged 80 or over with acute or convalescent COVID-19.

This chain joins TRBV18 and TRBJ2-2, with 11 nucleotides matching TRBD2. Germline V CDR1 and CDR2: KGHSH, LQKENI. The CDR3 is 17 amino acids. V lost 2 bases and J lost 9; bases outside the gene matches: 11. The CDR3 region is CASSPTLAGGRSRELFF. CDR3 DNA sequence: TGTGCCAGCTCACCAACTCTAGCGGGAGGCCGGTCCCGGGAGCTGTTTTTT.

The chain combines TRBV5-1 with TRBJ1-5, with D possibly being TRBD1 (5 bases). Trimming removed 7 bases at V and 6 bases at J, with 14 bases between. Germline values: CDR1 SGHRS, CDR2 YFSETQ. CDR3 size: 13 residues. The CDR3 coding sequence is TGCGCCAGCTCGAGGGACGGGGGTCAGCCCCAGCATTTT. Encoded protein: CASSRDGGQPQHF. The variable domain in full, with the rest retrieved from reference TRBV5-1 and TRBJ1-5, is KAGVTQTPRYLIKTRGQQVTLSCSPISGHRSVSWYQQTPGQGLQFLFEYFSETQRNKGNFPGRFSGRQFSNSRSEMNVSTLELGDSALYLCASSRDGGQPQHFGDGTRLSIL.

The chain links TRBV18 to TRBJ1-4; 10 bases fit TRBD1. This CDR3 has 16 residues. Germline V CDR1 and CDR2: KGHSH, LQKENI. V was clipped by 3 bases and J by 2 bases; unmatched bases: 3. The CDR3 reads CASSPGQGGTNEKLFF. The CDR3 DNA is TGTGCCAGCTCACCCGGACAGGGGGGCACTAATGAAAAACTGTTTTTT. Full variable domain (remainder filled in from reference TRBV18 and TRBJ1-4): NAGVMQNPRHLVRRRGQEARLRCSPMKGHSHVYWYRQLPEEGLKFMVYLQKENIIDESGMPKERFSAEFPKEGPSILRIQQVVRGDSAAYFCASSPGQGGTNEKLFFGSGTQLSVL.

This sequence joins TRBV18 and TRBJ2-5, with 13 positions matching TRBD2. The junction had 7 bases not matched to a gene; V was cut back by 1 base and J by 5 bases. The CDR3 is 17 amino acids. From germline, CDR1 is KGHSH and CDR2 LQKENI. CDR3 DNA: TGTGCCAGCTCACCACGGACTAGCGGGAGTAGGGGGGAGACCCAGTACTTC. This codes for CASSPRTSGSRGETQYF.

The V call is TRBV1, the J call TRBJ1-1. TRBV1 counts as a pseudogene. The CDR3 runs 15 residues. CDR3 DNA: TGCACCAGCAGCATGAAGCGGGACAAGAACACTGAAGCTTTCTTT. Amino acids: CTSSMKRDKNTEAFF.

This sequence joins TRBV28 and TRBJ2-6; 10 positions agree with TRBD1. The J segment lost 2 bases and the V segment lost 6 bases, leaving 4 bases of the junction unmatched. The germline CDR1 and CDR2 sequences are MDHEN and SYDVKM. This CDR3 comprises 16 residues. The CDR3 DNA follows: TGTGCCAGCAGGACAGGGGGCATAACTGGGGCCAACGTCCTGACTTTC. Its protein product is CASRTGGITGANVLTF.

The chain combines TRBV27 with TRBJ2-5, with 7 positions matching TRBD2. J gave up 5 bases and V 4 bases, and 4 bases lay outside the gene matches. The germline V gene encodes CDR1 MNHEY and CDR2 SMNVEV (reference sequence). The length of the CDR3 is 13 residues. The CDR3 sequence is CASSSRGDETQYF. CDR3 bases: TGTGCCAGCAGTTCCCGGGGGGACGAGACCCAGTACTTC.

The DNA of the CDR3 is TGCGCCAGCAGCGAGGTCCCGGGACAGGGGGAGTACTTC. Protein product: CASSEVPGQGEYF. This chain links TRBV5-1 with TRBJ2-5; TRBD1 matches at 11 bases. The germline V gene has CDR1 SGHRS and CDR2 YFSETQ. V shed 4 bases, J shed 12 bases, and the junction held 8 bases outside the gene matches. This CDR3 is built from 13 residues.

The rearrangement uses TRBV7-2 and TRBJ2-3, with TRBD2 matching over 7 bases. The CDR3 sequence is 14 residues long. CDR1 and CDR2 (germline): SGHTA, FQGNSA. V gave up 5 bases and J gave up 3 bases; unmatched junction bases: 5. The chain's CDR3 is CASSPKRGTDTQYF. The CDR3 DNA reads TGTGCCAGCAGCCCCAAGCGGGGTACAGATACGCAGTATTTT.

This chain joins TRBV27 and TRBJ2-1; possibly TRBD1 for D (6 bases). The V and J ends lost 4 bases and 9 bases respectively, with 28 bases between them. The CDR3 contains 18 residues. Germline values: CDR1 MNHEY, CDR2 SMNVEV (reference sequence). In nucleotides, the CDR3 is TGTGCCAGCAGTTATGCCCCCTACAGGGTCCGGGGTAGGGGTGAGCAGTTCTTC. Translated: CASSYAPYRVRGRGEQFF.

This clone was detected only a few times. V and J are TRBV5-4 and TRBJ2-7; 9 bases align to TRBD1. Germline V CDR1 and CDR2: SGHNT, YYREEE (reference sequence). Trimming removed 0 bases from V and 4 bases from J; junction bases left unmatched: 2. The CDR3 totals 14 residues. The CDR3 sequence is CASSLGDRVYEQYF. In DNA form, the CDR3 reads TGTGCCAGCAGCTTGGGGGACAGGGTGTACGAGCAGTACTTC. Based on the CDR3 plus reference TRBV5-4 and TRBJ2-7, the full variable domain is ETGVTQSPTHLIKTRGQQVTLRCSSQSGHNTVSWYQQALGQGPQFIFQYYREEENGRGNFPPRFSGLQFPNYSSELNVNALELDDSALYLCASSLGDRVYEQYFGPGTRLTVT.

V is TRBV3-1 (or the pseudogene TRBV3-2) and J is TRBJ1-4; D gene unclear. Germline V gene data show CDR1 as LGHDT and CDR2 as YNNKEL (reference sequence). V gave up 7 bases and J gave up 5 bases, with 11 bases separating them. The CDR3 has 13 amino acids. The CDR3 loop reads CASTRAANEKLFF. In DNA form, the CDR3 reads TGTGCCAGCACCCGAGCGGCGAATGAAAAACTGTTTTTT.

This clone has just a few counts. The chain carries TRBV28 and TRBJ1-5; unclear D gene. The V end lost 3 bases, the J end lost 3 bases, and 12 bases lay between the germline ends. This CDR3 comprises 15 residues. Germline V gene lookup returns CDR1 MDHEN and CDR2 SYDVKM. CDR3 bases: TGTGCCAGCAGTTTTAAGTGGGCAGTCAATCAGCCCCAGCATTTT. Translating it yields CASSFKWAVNQPQHF.